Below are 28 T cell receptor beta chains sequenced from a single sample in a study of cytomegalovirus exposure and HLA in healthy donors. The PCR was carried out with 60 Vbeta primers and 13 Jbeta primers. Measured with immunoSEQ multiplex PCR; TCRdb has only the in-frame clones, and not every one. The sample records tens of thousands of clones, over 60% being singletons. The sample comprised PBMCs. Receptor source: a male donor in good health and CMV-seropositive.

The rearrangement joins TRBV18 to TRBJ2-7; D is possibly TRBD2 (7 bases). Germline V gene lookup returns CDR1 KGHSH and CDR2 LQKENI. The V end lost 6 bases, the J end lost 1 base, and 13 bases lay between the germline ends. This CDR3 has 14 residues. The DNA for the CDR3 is TGTGCCAGCTCGGGGGGGCGGGCTTCCTACGAGCAGTACTTC. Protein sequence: CASSGGRASYEQYF.

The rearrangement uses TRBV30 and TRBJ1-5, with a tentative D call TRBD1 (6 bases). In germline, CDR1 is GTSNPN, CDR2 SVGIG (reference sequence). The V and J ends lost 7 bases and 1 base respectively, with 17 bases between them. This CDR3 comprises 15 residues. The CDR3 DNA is TGTGCCTTACAACAGGGTGCTATAAGCAATCAGCCCCAGCATTTT. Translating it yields CALQQGAISNQPQHF.

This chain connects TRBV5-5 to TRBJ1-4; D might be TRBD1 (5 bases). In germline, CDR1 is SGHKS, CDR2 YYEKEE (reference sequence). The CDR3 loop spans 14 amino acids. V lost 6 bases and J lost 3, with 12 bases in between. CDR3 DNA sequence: TGTGCCAGCATCCCAGGGTTAGCTAATGAAAAACTGTTTTTT. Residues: CASIPGLANEKLFF.

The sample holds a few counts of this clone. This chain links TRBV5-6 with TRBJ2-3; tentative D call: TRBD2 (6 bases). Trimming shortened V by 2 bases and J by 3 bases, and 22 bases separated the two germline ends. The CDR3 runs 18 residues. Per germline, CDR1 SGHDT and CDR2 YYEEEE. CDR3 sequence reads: CASSFSPGVGAGTDTQYF. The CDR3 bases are TGTGCCAGCAGCTTCTCCCCGGGGGTCGGGGCGGGGACAGATACGCAGTATTTT.

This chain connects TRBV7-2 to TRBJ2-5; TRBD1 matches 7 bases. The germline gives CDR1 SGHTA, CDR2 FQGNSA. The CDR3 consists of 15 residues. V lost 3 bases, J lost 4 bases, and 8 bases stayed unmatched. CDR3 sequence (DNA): TGTGCCAGCAGCTTTCAGGGGACAGTGGCAGAGACCCAGTACTTC. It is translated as CASSFQGTVAETQYF.

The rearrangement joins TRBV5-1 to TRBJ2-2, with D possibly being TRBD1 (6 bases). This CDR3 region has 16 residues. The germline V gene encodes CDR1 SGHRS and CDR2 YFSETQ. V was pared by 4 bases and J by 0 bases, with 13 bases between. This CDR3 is CASSPSGTPNTGELFF. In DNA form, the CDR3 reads TGCGCCAGCAGCCCTTCCGGGACACCGAACACCGGGGAGCTGTTTTTT.

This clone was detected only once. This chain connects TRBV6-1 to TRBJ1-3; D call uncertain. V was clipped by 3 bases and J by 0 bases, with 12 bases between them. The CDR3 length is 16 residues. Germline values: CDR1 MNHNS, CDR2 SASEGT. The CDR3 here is CASSDRTPGSGNTIYF. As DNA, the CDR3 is TGTGCCAGCAGTGACCGGACTCCCGGCTCTGGAAACACCATATATTTT.

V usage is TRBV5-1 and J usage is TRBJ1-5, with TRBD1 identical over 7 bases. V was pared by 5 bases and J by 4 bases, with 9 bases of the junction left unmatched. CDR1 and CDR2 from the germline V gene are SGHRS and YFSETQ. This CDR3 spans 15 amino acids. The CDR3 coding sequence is TGCGCCAGCAGGGCGGATACGACAGGGAATCAGCCCCAGCATTTT. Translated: CASRADTTGNQPQHF.

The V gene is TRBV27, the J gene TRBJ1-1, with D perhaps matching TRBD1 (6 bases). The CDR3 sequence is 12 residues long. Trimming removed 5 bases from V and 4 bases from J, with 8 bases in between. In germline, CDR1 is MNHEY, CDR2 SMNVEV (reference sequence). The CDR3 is CASSTGFTEAFF. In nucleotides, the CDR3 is TGTGCCAGCAGTACAGGGTTCACTGAAGCTTTCTTT.

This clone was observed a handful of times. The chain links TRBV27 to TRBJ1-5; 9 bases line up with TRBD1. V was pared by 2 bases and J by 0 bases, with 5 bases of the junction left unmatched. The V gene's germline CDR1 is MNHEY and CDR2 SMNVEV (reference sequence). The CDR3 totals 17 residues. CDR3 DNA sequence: TGTGCCAGCAGTTTAACGGGACAGGGCATTAGCAATCAGCCCCAGCATTTT. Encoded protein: CASSLTGQGISNQPQHF.

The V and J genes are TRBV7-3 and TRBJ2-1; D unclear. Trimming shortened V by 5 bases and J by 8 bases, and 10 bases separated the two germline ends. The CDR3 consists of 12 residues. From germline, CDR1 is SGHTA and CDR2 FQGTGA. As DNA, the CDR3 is TGTGCCAGCAGCCGCGGTTACTATGAGCAGTTCTTC. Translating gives CASSRGYYEQFF.

The CDR3 loop is CASSYGQNTEAFF. The CDR3 nucleotides are TGTGCCAGCAGTTATGGGCAGAACACTGAAGCTTTCTTT. This rearrangement joins TRBV6-5 to TRBJ1-1, with D unclear. From germline, CDR1 is MNHEY and CDR2 SVGAGI. CDR3 length: 13 amino acids. V lost 3 bases and J 1 base, leaving 6 bases between the germline ends.

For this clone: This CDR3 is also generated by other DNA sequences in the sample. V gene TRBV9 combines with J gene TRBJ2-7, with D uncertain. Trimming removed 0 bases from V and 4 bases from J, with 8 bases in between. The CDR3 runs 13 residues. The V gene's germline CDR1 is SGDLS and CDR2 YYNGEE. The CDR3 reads CASSVDPGYEQYF. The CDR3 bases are TGTGCCAGCAGCGTAGATCCAGGATACGAGCAGTACTTC. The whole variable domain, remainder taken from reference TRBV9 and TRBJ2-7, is DSGVTQTPKHLITATGQRVTLRCSPRSGDLSVYWYQQSLDQGLQFLIQYYNGEERAKGNILERFSAQQFPDLHSELNLSSLELGDSALYFCASSVDPGYEQYFGPGTRLTVT.

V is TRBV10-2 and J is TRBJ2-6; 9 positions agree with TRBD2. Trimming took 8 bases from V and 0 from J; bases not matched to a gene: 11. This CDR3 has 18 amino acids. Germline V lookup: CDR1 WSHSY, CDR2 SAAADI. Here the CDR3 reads CASLPSAGGGSGANVLTF. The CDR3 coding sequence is TGCGCCAGCCTCCCCTCGGCGGGGGGGGGCTCTGGGGCCAACGTCCTGACTTTC.

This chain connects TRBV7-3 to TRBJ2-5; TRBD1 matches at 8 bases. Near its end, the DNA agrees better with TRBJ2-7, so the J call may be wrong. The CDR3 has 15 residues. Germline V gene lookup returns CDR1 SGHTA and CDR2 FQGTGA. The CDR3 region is CASSREGQGVSEQYF. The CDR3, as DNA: TGTGCCAGCAGCCGCGAAGGACAGGGAGTGAGCGAGCAGTACTTC.

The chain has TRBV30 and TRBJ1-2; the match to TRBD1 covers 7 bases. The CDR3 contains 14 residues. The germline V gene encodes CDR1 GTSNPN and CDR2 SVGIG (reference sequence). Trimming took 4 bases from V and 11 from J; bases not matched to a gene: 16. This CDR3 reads CAWKRGTALTPYTF. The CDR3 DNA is TGTGCCTGGAAAAGAGGGACAGCCCTTACCCCATACACCTTC.

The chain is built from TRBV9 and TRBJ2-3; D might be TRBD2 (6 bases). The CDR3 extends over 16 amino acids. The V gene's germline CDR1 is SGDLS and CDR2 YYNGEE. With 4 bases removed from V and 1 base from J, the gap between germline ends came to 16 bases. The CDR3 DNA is TGTGCCAGCAGCATCCGTGGCGGGGACGGCACAGATACGCAGTATTTT. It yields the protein CASSIRGGDGTDTQYF.

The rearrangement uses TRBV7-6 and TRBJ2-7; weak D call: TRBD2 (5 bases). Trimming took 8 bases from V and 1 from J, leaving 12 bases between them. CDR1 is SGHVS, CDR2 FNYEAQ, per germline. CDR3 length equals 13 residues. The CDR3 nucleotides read TGTGCCAGCCGTCCTACGGGATCCTACGAGCAGTACTTC. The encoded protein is CASRPTGSYEQYF.

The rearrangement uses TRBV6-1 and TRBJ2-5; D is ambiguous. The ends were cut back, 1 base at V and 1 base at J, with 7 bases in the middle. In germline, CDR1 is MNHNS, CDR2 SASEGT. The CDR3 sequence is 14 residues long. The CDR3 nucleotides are TGTGCCAGCAGTGAAGGCGGCCTCCAAGAGACCCAGTACTTC. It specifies CASSEGGLQETQYF.

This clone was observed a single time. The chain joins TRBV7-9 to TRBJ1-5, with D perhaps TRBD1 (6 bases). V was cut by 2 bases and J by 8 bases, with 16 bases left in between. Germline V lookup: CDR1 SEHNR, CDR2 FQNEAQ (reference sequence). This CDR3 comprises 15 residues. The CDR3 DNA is TGTGCCAGCAGCTTATGGGTCGGGGGGCTTGAGCCCCAGCATTTT. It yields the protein CASSLWVGGLEPQHF.

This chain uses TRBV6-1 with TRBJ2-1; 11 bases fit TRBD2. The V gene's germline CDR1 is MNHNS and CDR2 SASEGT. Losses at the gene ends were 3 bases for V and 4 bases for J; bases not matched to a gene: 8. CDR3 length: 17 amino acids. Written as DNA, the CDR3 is TGTGCCAGCAGTGATCGAACTAGCGGGGGAATATACAATGAGCAGTTCTTC. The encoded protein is CASSDRTSGGIYNEQFF.

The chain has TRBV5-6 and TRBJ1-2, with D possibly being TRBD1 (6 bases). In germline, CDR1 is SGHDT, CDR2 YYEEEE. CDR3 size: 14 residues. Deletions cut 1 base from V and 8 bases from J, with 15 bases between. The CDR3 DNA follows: TGTGCCAGCAGCTTGTCCCAGGGGCCTTGGGGCTACACCTTC. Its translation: CASSLSQGPWGYTF. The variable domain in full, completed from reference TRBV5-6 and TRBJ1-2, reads DAGVTQSPTHLIKTRGQQVTLRCSPKSGHDTVSWYQQALGQGPQFIFQYYEEEERQRGNFPDRFSGHQFPNYSSELNVNALLLGDSALYLCASSLSQGPWGYTFGSGTRLTVV.

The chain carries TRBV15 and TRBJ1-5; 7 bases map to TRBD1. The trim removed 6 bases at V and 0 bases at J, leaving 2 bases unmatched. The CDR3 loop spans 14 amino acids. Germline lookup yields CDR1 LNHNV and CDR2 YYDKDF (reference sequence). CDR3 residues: CATRTGFSNQPQHF. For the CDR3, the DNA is TGTGCCACCAGGACAGGGTTTAGCAATCAGCCCCAGCATTTT.

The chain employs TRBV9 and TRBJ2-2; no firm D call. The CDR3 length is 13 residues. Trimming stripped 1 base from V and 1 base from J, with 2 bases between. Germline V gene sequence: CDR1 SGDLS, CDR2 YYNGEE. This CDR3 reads CASSVQNTGELFF. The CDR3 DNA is TGTGCCAGCAGCGTACAGAACACCGGGGAGCTGTTTTTT.

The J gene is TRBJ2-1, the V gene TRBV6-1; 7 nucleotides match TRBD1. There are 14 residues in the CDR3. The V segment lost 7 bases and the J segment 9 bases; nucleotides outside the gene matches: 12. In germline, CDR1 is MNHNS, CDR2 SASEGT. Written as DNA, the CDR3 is TGTGCCAGCAACCAAGAGAGGGGGCGAAGTGAGCAGTTCTTC. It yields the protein CASNQERGRSEQFF.

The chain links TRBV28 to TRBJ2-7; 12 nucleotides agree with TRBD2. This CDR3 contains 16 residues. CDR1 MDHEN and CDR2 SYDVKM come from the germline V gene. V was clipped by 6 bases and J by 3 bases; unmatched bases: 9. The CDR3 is CASSNGLAGLYYEQYF. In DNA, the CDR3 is TGTGCCAGCAGCAACGGACTAGCGGGGCTTTACTACGAGCAGTACTTC.

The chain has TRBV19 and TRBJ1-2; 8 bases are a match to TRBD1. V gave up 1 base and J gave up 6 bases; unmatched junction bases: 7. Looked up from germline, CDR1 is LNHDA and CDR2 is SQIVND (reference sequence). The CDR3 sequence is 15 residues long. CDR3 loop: CASSIVGGTGDGYTF. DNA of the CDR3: TGTGCCAGTAGTATAGTTGGAGGGACAGGTGATGGCTACACCTTC.

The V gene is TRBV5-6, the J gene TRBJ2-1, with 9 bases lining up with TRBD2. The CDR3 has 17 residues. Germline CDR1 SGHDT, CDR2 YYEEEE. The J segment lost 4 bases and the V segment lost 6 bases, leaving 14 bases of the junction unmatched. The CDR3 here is CASIPFGLAGSYNEQFF. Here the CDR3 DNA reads TGTGCCAGCATCCCTTTCGGCCTAGCGGGAAGTTACAATGAGCAGTTCTTC. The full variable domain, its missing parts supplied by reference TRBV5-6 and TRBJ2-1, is DAGVTQSPTHLIKTRGQQVTLRCSPKSGHDTVSWYQQALGQGPQFIFQYYEEEERQRGNFPDRFSGHQFPNYSSELNVNALLLGDSALYLCASIPFGLAGSYNEQFFGPGTRLTVL.